This T cell receptor beta chain was profiled in a study of PD-L1 blockade in urothelial cancer. The time point is: peripheral blood 6 weeks after treatment start. Only in-frame clones appear in the TCRdb table, and some are missing; sequencing was by immunoSEQ multiplex PCR. In the table there are fewer than 50,000 clones, roughly 89% of which are singletons. Unmatched junction bases numbered 6, after V lost 5 bases and J lost 9 bases. The CDR3 is 14 amino acids. CDR1 is SGHAT, CDR2 FQNNGV, per germline. Sample: PBMCs, taken around atezolizumab (anti-PD-L1) treatment. The receptor was derived from a man aged 65 to 79 with urothelial cancer. The V gene is TRBV11-2, the J gene TRBJ2-1; 11 nucleotides agree with TRBD2. CDR3 amino acids: CASSPTLAGAEQFF. CDR3 nucleotide sequence: TGTGCCAGCAGCCCTACACTAGCGGGAGCTGAGCAGTTCTTC.